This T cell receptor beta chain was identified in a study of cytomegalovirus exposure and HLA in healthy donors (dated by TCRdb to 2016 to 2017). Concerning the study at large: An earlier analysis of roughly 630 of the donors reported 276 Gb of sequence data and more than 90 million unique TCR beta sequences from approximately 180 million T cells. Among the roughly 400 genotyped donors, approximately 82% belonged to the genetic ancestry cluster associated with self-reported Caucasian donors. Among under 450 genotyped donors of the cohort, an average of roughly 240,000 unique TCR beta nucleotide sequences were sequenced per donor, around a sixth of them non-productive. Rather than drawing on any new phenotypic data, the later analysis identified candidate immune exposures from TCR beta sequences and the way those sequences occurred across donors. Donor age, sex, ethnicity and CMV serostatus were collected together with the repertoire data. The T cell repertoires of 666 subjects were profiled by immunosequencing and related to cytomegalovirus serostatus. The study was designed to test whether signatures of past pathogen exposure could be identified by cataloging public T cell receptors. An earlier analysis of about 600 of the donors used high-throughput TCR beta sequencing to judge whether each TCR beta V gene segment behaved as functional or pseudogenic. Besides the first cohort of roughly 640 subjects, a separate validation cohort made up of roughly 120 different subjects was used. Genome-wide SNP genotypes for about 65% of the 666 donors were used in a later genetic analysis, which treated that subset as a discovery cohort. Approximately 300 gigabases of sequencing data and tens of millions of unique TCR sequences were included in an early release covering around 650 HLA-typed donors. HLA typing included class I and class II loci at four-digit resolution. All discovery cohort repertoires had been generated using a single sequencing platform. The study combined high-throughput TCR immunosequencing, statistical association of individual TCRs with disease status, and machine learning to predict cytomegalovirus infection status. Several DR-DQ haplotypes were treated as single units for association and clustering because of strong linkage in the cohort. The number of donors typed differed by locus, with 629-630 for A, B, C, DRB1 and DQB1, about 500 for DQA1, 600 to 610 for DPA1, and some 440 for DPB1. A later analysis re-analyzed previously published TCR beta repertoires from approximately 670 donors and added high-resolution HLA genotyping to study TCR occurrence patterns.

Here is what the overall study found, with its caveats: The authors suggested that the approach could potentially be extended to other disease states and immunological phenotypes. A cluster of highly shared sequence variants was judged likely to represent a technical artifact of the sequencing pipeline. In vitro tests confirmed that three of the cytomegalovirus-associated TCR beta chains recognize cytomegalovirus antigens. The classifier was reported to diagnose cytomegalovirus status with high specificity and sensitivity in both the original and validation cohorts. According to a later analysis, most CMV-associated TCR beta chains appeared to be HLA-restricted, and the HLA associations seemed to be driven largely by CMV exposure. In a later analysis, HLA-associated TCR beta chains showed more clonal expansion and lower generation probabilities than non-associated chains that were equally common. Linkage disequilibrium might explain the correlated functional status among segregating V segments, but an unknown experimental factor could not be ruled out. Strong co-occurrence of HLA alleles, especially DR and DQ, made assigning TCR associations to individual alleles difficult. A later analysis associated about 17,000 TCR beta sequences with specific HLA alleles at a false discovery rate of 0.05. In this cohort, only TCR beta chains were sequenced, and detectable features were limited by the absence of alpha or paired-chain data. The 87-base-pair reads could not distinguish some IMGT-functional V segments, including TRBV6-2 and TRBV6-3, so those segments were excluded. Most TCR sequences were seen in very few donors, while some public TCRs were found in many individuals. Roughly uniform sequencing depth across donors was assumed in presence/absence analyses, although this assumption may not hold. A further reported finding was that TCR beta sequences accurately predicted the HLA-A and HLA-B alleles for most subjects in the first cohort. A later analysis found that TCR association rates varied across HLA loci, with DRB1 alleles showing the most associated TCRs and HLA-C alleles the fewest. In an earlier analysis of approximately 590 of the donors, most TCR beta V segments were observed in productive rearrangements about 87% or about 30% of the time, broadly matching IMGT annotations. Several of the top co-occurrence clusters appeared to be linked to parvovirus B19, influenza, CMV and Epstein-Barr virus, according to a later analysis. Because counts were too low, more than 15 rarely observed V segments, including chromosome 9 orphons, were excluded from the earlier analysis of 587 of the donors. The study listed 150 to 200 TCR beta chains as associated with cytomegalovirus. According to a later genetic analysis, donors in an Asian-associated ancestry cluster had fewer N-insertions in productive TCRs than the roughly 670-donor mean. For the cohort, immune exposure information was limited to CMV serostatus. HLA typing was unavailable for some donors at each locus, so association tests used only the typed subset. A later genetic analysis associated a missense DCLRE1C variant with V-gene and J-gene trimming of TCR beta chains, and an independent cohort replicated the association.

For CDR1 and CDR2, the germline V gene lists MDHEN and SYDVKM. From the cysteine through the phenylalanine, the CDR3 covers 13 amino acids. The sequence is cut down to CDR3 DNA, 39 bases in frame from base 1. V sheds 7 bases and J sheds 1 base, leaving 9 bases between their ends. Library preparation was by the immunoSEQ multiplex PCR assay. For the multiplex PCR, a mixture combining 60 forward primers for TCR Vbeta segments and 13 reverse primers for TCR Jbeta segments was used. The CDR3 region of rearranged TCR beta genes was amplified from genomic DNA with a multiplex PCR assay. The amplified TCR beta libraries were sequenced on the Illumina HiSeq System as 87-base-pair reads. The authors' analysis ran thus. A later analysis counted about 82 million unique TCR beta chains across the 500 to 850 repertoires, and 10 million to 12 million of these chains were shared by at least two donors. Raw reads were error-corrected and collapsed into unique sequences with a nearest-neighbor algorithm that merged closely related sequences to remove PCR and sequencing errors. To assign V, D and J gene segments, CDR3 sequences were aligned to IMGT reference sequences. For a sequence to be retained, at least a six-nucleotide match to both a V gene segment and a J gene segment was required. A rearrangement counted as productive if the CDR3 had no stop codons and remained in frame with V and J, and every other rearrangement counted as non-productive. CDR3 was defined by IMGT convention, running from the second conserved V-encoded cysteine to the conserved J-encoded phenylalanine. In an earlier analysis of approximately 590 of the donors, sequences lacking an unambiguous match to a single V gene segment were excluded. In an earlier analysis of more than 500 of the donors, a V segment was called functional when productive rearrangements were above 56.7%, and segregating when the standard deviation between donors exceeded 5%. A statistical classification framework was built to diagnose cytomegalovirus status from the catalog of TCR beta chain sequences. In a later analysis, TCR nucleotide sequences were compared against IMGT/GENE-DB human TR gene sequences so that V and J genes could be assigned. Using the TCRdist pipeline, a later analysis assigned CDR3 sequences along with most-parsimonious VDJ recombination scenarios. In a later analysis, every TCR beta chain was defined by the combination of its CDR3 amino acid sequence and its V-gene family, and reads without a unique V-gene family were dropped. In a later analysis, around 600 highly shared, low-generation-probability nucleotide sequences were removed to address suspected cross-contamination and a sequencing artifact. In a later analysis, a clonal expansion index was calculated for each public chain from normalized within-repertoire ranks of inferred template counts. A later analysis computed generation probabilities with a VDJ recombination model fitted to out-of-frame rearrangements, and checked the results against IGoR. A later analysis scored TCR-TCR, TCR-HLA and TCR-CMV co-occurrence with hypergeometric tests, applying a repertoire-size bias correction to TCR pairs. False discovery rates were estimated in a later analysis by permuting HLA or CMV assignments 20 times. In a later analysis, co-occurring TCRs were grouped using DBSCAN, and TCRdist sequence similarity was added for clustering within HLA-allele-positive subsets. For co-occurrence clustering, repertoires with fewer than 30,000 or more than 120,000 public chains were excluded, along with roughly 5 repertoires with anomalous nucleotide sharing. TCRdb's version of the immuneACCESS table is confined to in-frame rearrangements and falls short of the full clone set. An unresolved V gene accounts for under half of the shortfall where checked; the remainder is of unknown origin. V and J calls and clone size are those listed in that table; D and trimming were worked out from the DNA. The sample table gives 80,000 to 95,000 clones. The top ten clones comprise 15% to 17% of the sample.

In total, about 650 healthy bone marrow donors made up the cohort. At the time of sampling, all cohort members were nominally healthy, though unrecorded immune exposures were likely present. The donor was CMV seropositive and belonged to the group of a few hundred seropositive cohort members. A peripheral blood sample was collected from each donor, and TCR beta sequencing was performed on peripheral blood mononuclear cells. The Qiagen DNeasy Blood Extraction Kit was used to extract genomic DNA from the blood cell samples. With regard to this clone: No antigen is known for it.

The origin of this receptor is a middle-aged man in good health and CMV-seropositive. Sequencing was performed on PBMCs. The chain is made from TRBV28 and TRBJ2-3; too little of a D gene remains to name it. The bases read TGTGCCAGCACCTTGAGTGGCACAGATACGCAGTATTTT. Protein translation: CASTLSGTDTQYF.